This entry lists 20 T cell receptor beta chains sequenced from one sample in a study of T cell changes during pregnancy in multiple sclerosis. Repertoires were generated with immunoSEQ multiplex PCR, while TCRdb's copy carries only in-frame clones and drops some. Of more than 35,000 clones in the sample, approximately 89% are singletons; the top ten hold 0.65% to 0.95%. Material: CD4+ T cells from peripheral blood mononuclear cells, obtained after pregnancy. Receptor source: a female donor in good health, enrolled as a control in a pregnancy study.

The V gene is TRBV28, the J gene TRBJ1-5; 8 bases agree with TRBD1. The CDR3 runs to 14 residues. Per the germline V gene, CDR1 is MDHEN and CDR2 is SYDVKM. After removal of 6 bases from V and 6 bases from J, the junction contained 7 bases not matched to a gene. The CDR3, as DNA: TGTGCCAGCAGCGAAGCAGGGGGCTTTCAGCCCCAGCATTTT. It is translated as CASSEAGGFQPQHF.

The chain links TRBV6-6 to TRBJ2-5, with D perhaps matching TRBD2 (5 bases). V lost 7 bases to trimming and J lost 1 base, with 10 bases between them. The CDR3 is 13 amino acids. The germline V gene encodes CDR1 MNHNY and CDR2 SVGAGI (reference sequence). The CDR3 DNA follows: TGTGCCAGCACCCCGGAGGCCCAAGAGACCCAGTACTTC. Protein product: CASTPEAQETQYF.

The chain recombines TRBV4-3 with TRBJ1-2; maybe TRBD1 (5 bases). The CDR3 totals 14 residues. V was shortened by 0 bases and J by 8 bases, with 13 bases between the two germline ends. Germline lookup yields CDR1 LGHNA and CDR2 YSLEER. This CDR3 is CASSQDRGSRGYTF. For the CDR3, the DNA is TGCGCCAGCAGCCAAGATAGGGGAAGCCGCGGCTACACCTTC.

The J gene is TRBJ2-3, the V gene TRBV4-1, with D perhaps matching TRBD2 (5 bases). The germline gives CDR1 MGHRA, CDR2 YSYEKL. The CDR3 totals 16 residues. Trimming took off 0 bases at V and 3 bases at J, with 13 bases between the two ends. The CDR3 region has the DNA TGCGCCAGCAGCCAAGATTGGGTGTCGGGGACAGATACGCAGTATTTT. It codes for CASSQDWVSGTDTQYF.

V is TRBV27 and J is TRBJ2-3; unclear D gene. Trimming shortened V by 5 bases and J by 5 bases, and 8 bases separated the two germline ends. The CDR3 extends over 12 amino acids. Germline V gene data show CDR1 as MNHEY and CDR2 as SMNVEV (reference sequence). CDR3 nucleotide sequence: TGTGCCAGCAGTGGGTCGGGAGATACGCAGTATTTT. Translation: CASSGSGDTQYF.

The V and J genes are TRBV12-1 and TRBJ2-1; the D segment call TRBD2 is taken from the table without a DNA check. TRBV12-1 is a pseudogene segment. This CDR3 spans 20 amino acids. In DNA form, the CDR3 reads TGTGCCAGCAGCTGTTTAGCGGGAGGGCCATTTTTCGGGTCCTACAATGAGCAGTTCTTC. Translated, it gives CASSCLAGGPFFGSYNEQFF.

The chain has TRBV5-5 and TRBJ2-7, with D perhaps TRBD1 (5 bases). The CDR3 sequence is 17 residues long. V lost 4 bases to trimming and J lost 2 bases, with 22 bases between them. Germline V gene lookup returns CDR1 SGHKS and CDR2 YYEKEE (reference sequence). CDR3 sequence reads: CASSRSVPGHPTYEQYF. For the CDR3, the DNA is TGTGCCAGCAGCAGGTCGGTTCCAGGACATCCCACCTACGAGCAGTACTTC.

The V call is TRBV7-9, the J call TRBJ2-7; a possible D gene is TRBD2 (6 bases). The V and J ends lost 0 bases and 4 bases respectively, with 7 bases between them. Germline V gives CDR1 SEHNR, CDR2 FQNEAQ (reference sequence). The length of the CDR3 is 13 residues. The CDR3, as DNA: TGTGCCAGCAGCTTAGCGGGGGGTTACGAGCAGTACTTC. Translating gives CASSLAGGYEQYF. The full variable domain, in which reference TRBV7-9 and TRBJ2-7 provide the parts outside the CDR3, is DTGVSQNPRHKITKRGQNVTFRCDPISEHNRLYWYRQTLGQGPEFLTYFQNEAQLEKSRLLSDRFSAERPKGSFSTLEIQRTEQGDSAMYLCASSLAGGYEQYFGPGTRLTVT.

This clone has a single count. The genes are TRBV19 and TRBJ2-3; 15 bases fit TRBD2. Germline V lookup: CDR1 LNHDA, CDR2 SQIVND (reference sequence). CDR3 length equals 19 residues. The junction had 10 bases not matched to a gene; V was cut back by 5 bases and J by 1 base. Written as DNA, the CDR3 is TGTGCCAGTAGTCCAGAGGGACTAGCGGGAGGCGTTCGCACAGATACGCAGTATTTT. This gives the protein CASSPEGLAGGVRTDTQYF.

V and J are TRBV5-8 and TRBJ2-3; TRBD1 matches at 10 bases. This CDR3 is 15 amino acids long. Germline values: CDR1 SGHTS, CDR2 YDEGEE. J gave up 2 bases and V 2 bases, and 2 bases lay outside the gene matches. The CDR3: CASSLGTGDTDTQYF. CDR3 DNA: TGTGCCAGCAGCTTAGGGACAGGGGACACAGATACGCAGTATTTT.

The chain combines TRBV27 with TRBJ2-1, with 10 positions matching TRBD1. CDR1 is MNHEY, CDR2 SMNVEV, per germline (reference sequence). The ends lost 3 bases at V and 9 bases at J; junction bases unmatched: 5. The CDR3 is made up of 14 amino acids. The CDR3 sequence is CASSFGQGGVEQFF. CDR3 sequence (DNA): TGTGCCAGCAGTTTTGGACAGGGGGGAGTTGAGCAGTTCTTC.

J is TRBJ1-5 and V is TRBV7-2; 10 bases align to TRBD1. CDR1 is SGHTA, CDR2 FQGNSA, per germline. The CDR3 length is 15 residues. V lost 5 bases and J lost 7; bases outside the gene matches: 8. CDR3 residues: CASSEDRGMIQPQHF. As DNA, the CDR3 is TGTGCCAGCAGCGAGGACAGGGGGATGATCCAGCCCCAGCATTTT.

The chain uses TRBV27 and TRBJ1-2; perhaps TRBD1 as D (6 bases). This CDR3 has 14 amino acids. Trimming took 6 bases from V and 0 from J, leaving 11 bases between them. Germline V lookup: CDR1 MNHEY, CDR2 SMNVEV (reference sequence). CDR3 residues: CASRLTGPNYGYTF. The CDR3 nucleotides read TGTGCCAGCAGGTTAACAGGGCCTAACTATGGCTACACCTTC.

CDR3 nucleotide sequence: TGTGCCAGCAGCTTAGGGTCGACAGGCACACGGCAAGAGACCCAGTACTTC. Protein product: CASSLGSTGTRQETQYF. The chain combines TRBV13 with TRBJ2-5; the D gene is possibly TRBD1 (6 bases). Germline V gene lookup returns CDR1 PRHDT and CDR2 FYEKMQ (reference sequence). The CDR3 runs 17 residues. The V and J ends lost 0 bases and 2 bases respectively, with 16 bases between them. Combining the CDR3 with reference TRBV13 and TRBJ2-5 gives the whole variable domain AAGVIQSPRHLIKEKRETATLKCYPIPRHDTVYWYQQGPGQDPQFLISFYEKMQSDKGSIPDRFSAQQFSDYHSELNMSSLELGDSALYFCASSLGSTGTRQETQYFGPGTRLLVL.

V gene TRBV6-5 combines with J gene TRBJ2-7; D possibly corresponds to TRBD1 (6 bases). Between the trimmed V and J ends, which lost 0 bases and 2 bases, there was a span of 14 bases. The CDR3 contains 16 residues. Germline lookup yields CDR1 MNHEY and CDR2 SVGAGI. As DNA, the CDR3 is TGTGCCAGCAGTTACTCAAGGATCAGGGGTACCTACGAGCAGTACTTC. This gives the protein CASSYSRIRGTYEQYF.

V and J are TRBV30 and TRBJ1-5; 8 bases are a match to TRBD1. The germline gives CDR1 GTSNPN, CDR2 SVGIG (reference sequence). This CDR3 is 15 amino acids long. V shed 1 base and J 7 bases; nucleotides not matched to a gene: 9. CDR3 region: CAWSARGLTGQPQHF. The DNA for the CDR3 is TGTGCCTGGAGTGCCAGGGGGCTAACCGGGCAGCCCCAGCATTTT.

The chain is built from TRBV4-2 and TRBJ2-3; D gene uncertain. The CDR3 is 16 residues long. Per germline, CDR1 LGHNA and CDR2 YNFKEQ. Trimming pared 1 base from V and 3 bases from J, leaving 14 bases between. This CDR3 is CASSQGSGVQTDTQYF. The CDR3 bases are TGTGCCAGCAGCCAAGGAAGTGGAGTCCAGACAGATACGCAGTATTTT.

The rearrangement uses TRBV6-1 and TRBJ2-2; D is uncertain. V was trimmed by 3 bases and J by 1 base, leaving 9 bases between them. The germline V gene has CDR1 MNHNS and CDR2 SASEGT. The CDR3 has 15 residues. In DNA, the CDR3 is TGTGCCAGCAGTGATCCGGCAGGGAACACCGGGGAGCTGTTTTTT. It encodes CASSDPAGNTGELFF.

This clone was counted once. The CDR3 DNA is TGCGCCAGCAGCTTGACGGCGGGGCGGGTGGAAGAGACCCAGTACTTC. This encodes CASSLTAGRVEETQYF. The J gene is TRBJ2-5, the V gene TRBV5-1; a possible D gene is TRBD2 (6 bases). Trimming removed 1 base at V and 3 bases at J, with 16 bases between. Germline V gene data show CDR1 as SGHRS and CDR2 as YFSETQ. This CDR3 region has 16 residues.

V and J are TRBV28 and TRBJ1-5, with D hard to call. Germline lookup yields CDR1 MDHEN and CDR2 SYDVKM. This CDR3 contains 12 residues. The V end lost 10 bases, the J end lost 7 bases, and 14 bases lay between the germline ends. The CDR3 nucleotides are TGTGCCACCGTGGCCTTTAACCAGCCCCAGCATTTT. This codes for CATVAFNQPQHF.